Included here is one T cell receptor (beta chain) sequence, with context. Its antigen is not identified. Though probably carrying unrecorded immune exposures, donors were nominally healthy at sampling. The germline V gene encodes CDR1 LNHDA and CDR2 SQIVND (reference sequence). V trimming: 6 bases; J trimming: 2 bases; junction bases outside the gene matches: 7. The CDR3 has 15 residues. The record originates from a study of cytomegalovirus exposure and HLA in healthy donors. Whole-study context: Unique TCRs numbering some 93 million, obtained from HLA-typed donors, made up an early data release.

Researchers ran the PCR with 60 Vbeta and 13 Jbeta primers. Sequenced by immunoSEQ multiplex PCR; TCRdb stores in-frame clones only, minus some. The table has some 100,000 clones, 79% seen once. The study's findings and limits: Another analysis was done later, and it associated more than 15,000 TCR beta sequences with HLA alleles at 0.05 false discovery rate. Cytomegalovirus-associated status was assigned to 150 or so TCR beta chains.

The specimen sequenced was PBMCs. V usage is TRBV19 and J usage is TRBJ2-7, with 10 bases identical to TRBD2. The sequence was collected from a female donor in good health and CMV-seropositive. The CDR3 DNA reads as TGTGCCAGTAGCTCCCGGACTAGCGGAACCTACGAGCAGTACTTC. This codes for CASSSRTSGTYEQYF.